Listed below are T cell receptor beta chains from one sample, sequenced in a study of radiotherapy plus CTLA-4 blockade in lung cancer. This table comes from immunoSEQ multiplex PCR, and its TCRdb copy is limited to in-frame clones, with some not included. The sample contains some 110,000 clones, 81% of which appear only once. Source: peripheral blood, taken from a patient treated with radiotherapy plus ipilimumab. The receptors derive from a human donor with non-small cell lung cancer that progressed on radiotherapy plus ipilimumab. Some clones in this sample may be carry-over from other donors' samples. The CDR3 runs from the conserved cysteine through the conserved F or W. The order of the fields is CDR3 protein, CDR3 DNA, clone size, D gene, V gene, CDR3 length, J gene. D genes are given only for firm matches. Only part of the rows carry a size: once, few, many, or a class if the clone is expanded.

cdr3_aa: CASSTSGDTDTQYF
cdr3_nt: TGCGCCAGCAGCACTAGCGGGGACACAGATACGCAGTATTTT
clone_size: NA
d_call: TRBD2
v_call: TRBV5-1
cdr3_length: 14
j_call: TRBJ2-3

cdr3_aa: CASSRNRFQETQYF
cdr3_nt: TGTGCCAGCAGCAGAAACAGGTTCCAAGAGACCCAGTACTTC
clone_size: NA
d_call: NA
v_call: TRBV5-6
cdr3_length: 14
j_call: TRBJ2-5

cdr3_aa: CASSYMTVLNTEAFF
cdr3_nt: TGTGCCAGCAGTTACATGACAGTATTGAACACTGAAGCTTTCTTT
clone_size: NA
d_call: NA
v_call: TRBV6-5
cdr3_length: 15
j_call: TRBJ1-1

cdr3_aa: CASSGGKPSTARNTEAFF
cdr3_nt: TGTGCCAGCAGCGGGGGTAAACCCTCGACAGCAAGGAACACTGAAGCTTTCTTT
clone_size: NA
d_call: NA
v_call: TRBV9
cdr3_length: 18
j_call: TRBJ1-1

cdr3_aa: CASSLNSGAVAPLHF
cdr3_nt: TGTGCCAGCAGCTTAAATTCAGGGGCGGTAGCTCCCCTCCACTTT
clone_size: NA
d_call: NA
v_call: TRBV7-2
cdr3_length: 15
j_call: TRBJ1-6

cdr3_aa: CASSQDRGNEQYF
cdr3_nt: TGCGCCAGCAGCCAAGATCGTGGGAACGAGCAGTACTTC
clone_size: NA
d_call: NA
v_call: TRBV4-3
cdr3_length: 13
j_call: TRBJ2-7

cdr3_aa: CASRQPGQGAGELFF
cdr3_nt: TGTGCCAGTAGACAACCGGGACAGGGGGCAGGGGAGCTGTTTTTT
clone_size: NA
d_call: TRBD1
v_call: TRBV19
cdr3_length: 15
j_call: TRBJ2-2

cdr3_aa: CASSPKRTGGGMDTEAFF
cdr3_nt: TGTGCCAGCTCACCAAAAAGGACAGGGGGCGGGATGGACACTGAAGCTTTCTTT
clone_size: NA
d_call: TRBD1
v_call: TRBV18
cdr3_length: 18
j_call: TRBJ1-1

cdr3_aa: CATSPWGGPSYNEQFF
cdr3_nt: TGTGCCACCTCACCATGGGGGGGGCCTTCCTACAATGAGCAGTTCTTC
clone_size: NA
d_call: NA
v_call: TRBV15
cdr3_length: 16
j_call: TRBJ2-1

cdr3_aa: CASSYSKGGGAGLFF
cdr3_nt: TGTGCCAGCAGTTACTCGAAAGGAGGGGGAGCGGGACTGTTTTTT
clone_size: NA
d_call: NA
v_call: TRBV6-5
cdr3_length: 15
j_call: TRBJ1-4

cdr3_aa: CASSGVPGTAYGYTF
cdr3_nt: TGTGCCAGCAGCGGAGTACCCGGGACAGCTTATGGCTACACCTTC
clone_size: NA
d_call: TRBD1
v_call: TRBV5-4
cdr3_length: 15
j_call: TRBJ1-2

cdr3_aa: CASSSGGQVGNTIYF
cdr3_nt: TGTGCCAGCAGCTCCGGTGGCCAAGTTGGAAACACCATATATTTT
clone_size: once
d_call: NA
v_call: TRBV5-4
cdr3_length: 15
j_call: TRBJ1-3

cdr3_aa: CASSSDGSVYEQYF
cdr3_nt: TGCGCCAGCAGCTCGGACGGGTCAGTCTACGAGCAGTACTTC
clone_size: few
d_call: NA
v_call: TRBV5-1
cdr3_length: 14
j_call: TRBJ2-7

cdr3_aa: CASSQDINWDEQYF
cdr3_nt: TGCGCCAGCAGCCAAGATATAAATTGGGACGAGCAGTACTTC
clone_size: NA
d_call: NA
v_call: TRBV4-1
cdr3_length: 14
j_call: TRBJ2-7

cdr3_aa: CASSRDGQGIDYGYTF
cdr3_nt: TGCGCCAGCAGCCGGGATGGACAGGGTATCGACTATGGCTACACCTTC
clone_size: NA
d_call: TRBD1
v_call: TRBV5-1
cdr3_length: 16
j_call: TRBJ1-2

cdr3_aa: CASSFQGTNQETQYF
cdr3_nt: TGCGCCAGCAGCTTCCAGGGAACGAACCAAGAGACCCAGTACTTC
clone_size: NA
d_call: NA
v_call: TRBV4-1
cdr3_length: 15
j_call: TRBJ2-5

cdr3_aa: CASSLTGTSGGADTQYF
cdr3_nt: TGTGCCAGCAGCTTAACGGGGACTAGCGGGGGCGCAGATACGCAGTATTTT
clone_size: NA
d_call: TRBD2
v_call: TRBV7-3
cdr3_length: 17
j_call: TRBJ2-3